These 32 T cell receptor beta chains share one sample of origin, sequenced in a study of blood T cells in healthy people across ages. A second about 7 to 11 cycle PCR used barcoded and J-beta primers. TCRdb used MiXCR to reprocess the 5' RACE reads, holding one entry per CDR3 protein. The sample contains 1.4 million to 1.5 million distinct CDR3 sequences, approximately 42% of which appear only once. The sample was blood. The source of these receptors is a woman aged 18-29 years in good health.

The chain joins TRBV4-1 to TRBJ2-7; no firm D call. The CDR3 spans 15 residues. The germline V gene encodes CDR1 MGHRA and CDR2 YSYEKL. V shed 1 base and J shed 0 bases, with 10 bases lying between them. The CDR3 region is CASSQAESSSYEQYF. The CDR3, as DNA: TGCGCCAGCAGCCAAGCGGAATCAAGCTCCTACGAGCAGTACTTC.

The chain uses TRBV2 and TRBJ1-1; D remains ambiguous. The CDR3 runs 13 residues. CDR1 SNHLY and CDR2 FYNNEI come from the germline V gene. Trimming shortened V by 7 bases and J by 1 base, and 10 bases separated the two germline ends. For the CDR3, the DNA is TGTGCCAGCACCCGGGCCTCGAACACTGAAGCTTTCTTT. The encoded protein is CASTRASNTEAFF.

This chain's CDR3 is CASSFRDRAKFNYGYTF. In DNA form, the CDR3 reads TGTGCCAGCAGTTTCCGGGACAGGGCGAAATTTAACTATGGCTACACCTTC. The V gene is TRBV27, the J gene TRBJ1-2; 9 nucleotides line up with TRBD1. The germline V gene encodes CDR1 MNHEY and CDR2 SMNVEV (reference sequence). The CDR3 loop spans 17 amino acids. V gave up 3 bases and J gave up 1 base; unmatched junction bases: 9.

The chain carries TRBV16 and TRBJ2-4; a possible D gene is TRBD2 (6 bases). The DNA end favors TRBJ2-7, so the J call may be wrong. The CDR3 length is 13 residues. Germline assignment: CDR1 KGHSY and CDR2 FQNENV. CDR3 in amino acids: CASSQETAGEQYF. The CDR3, as DNA: TGTGCCAGCAGCCAAGAGACAGCGGGCGAGCAGTACTTC.

This clonotype was recorded at least ten times. This chain links TRBV27 with TRBJ2-6, with D tentatively TRBD2 (5 bases). V was cut by 6 bases and J by 0 bases, with 12 bases left in between. The CDR3 is 16 residues long. Germline values: CDR1 MNHEY, CDR2 SMNVEV (reference sequence). The CDR3 bases are TGTGCCAGCAGCCGCGGGTCAACCTCTGGGGCCAACGTCCTGACTTTC. This sequence encodes CASSRGSTSGANVLTF.

This clonotype occurred a few times. V gene TRBV27 combines with J gene TRBJ1-2, with no clear D. V lost 6 bases, J lost 8 bases, and 16 bases lay in between. The CDR3 has 13 residues. In germline, CDR1 is MNHEY, CDR2 SMNVEV (reference sequence). The CDR3 coding sequence is TGTGCCAGCAGGGGAGACCGGGCGGAGGGCTACACCTTC. Encoded protein: CASRGDRAEGYTF.

V and J are TRBV30 and TRBJ2-5, with 7 bases fitting TRBD1. The CDR3 is 11 amino acids. Germline values: CDR1 GTSNPN, CDR2 SVGIG (reference sequence). V was clipped by 1 base and J by 11 bases; unmatched bases: 4. CDR3 sequence reads: CAWSAGGEQYF. The DNA of the CDR3 is TGTGCCTGGAGTGCAGGGGGTGAGCAGTACTTC.

This chain uses TRBV20-1 with TRBJ1-1; D not certain. Germline V lookup: CDR1 DFQATT, CDR2 SNEGSKA (reference sequence). V dropped 7 bases and J dropped 2 bases, with 14 bases sitting between them. CDR3 size: 13 residues. CDR3 sequence: CSVSSGPNTEAFF. In DNA, the CDR3 is TGCAGTGTTTCCTCTGGCCCAAACACTGAAGCTTTCTTT.

V is TRBV12-3 or TRBV12-4 and J is TRBJ1-2; D remains ambiguous. The CDR3 is 13 amino acids. V dropped 7 bases and J dropped 6 bases, with 15 bases sitting between them. CDR3 loop: CASTNGGGNGYTF. CDR3 coding DNA: TGTGCCAGCACCAACGGTGGAGGAAATGGCTACACCTTC.

The V and J genes are TRBV7-2 and TRBJ2-3; 10 bases are a match to TRBD2. This CDR3 is built from 15 residues. J was trimmed by 6 bases and V by 2 bases; bases with no gene match: 5. The germline V gene encodes CDR1 SGHTA and CDR2 FQGNSA. The CDR3, as DNA: TGTGCCAGCAGCTTAAGTGTACTAGCGGGGGATACGCAGTATTTT. Protein product: CASSLSVLAGDTQYF.

The chain uses TRBV10-3 and TRBJ2-1; 10 nucleotides align to TRBD1. The germline V gene encodes CDR1 ENHRY and CDR2 SYGVKD. V gave up 5 bases and J gave up 8 bases; unmatched junction bases: 6. The CDR3 runs to 14 residues. The CDR3 nucleotides read TGTGCCATCAGTAGGGACAGGGGTTGTGATGAGCAGTTCTTC. This encodes CAISRDRGCDEQFF.

This clonotype was recorded a few times. The gene calls are TRBV2 and TRBJ1-5; unclear D gene. CDR1 and CDR2 from the germline V gene are SNHLY and FYNNEI. The length of the CDR3 is 13 residues. The V end lost 10 bases, the J end lost 3 bases, and 13 bases lay between the germline ends. In DNA, the CDR3 is TGTGCCACCTCCCTGGTCCTCAATCAGCCCCAGCATTTT. Translation gives CATSLVLNQPQHF.

This clonotype was seen only a few times. V gene TRBV7-9 combines with J gene TRBJ1-5; 8 bases fit TRBD1. V gave up 5 bases and J gave up 0 bases; unmatched junction bases: 12. This CDR3 is built from 18 residues. Germline V gives CDR1 SEHNR, CDR2 FQNEAQ (reference sequence). The CDR3, as DNA: TGTGCCAGCAGCCTCGGGACAGGTCTTTTGGATAGCAATCAGCCCCAGCATTTT. It codes for CASSLGTGLLDSNQPQHF.

In its sample, this clonotype was seen a few times. The rearrangement uses TRBV7-2 and TRBJ2-1; D remains unclear. CDR1 is SGHTA, CDR2 FQGNSA, per germline. V lost 1 base and J 9 bases, leaving 7 bases between the germline ends. The CDR3 runs 12 residues. CDR3 DNA: TGTGCCAGCAGCTTAGGAGGCCTTGAGCAGTTCTTC. Translated: CASSLGGLEQFF.

This chain joins TRBV7-9 and TRBJ1-1, with D maybe TRBD1 (6 bases). The V gene's germline CDR1 is SEHNR and CDR2 FQNEAQ (reference sequence). This CDR3 has 13 amino acids. V shed 5 bases and J shed 11 bases, with 18 bases lying between them. The CDR3 reads CASSAPGVGLAFF. CDR3 nucleotides: TGTGCCAGCAGCGCCCCAGGGGTAGGTTTGGCTTTCTTT.

The chain combines TRBV6-1 with TRBJ2-7; D unclear. V gave up 3 bases and J gave up 0 bases, with 12 bases separating them. This CDR3 spans 15 amino acids. Per the germline V gene, CDR1 is MNHNS and CDR2 is SASEGT. The CDR3 DNA follows: TGTGCCAGCAGTGAGGCCCAGCTCGGCTCCTACGAGCAGTACTTC. It is translated as CASSEAQLGSYEQYF.

The rearrangement uses TRBV7-9 and TRBJ1-2, with D unresolved. Germline assignment: CDR1 SEHNR and CDR2 FQNEAQ (reference sequence). The CDR3 loop spans 16 amino acids. The V gene lost 5 bases and the J gene lost 0 bases, with 16 bases spanning the gap. The CDR3 region has the DNA TGTGCCAGCAGCCCCCCTCTCGAGACGTCTAACTATGGCTACACCTTC. This sequence encodes CASSPPLETSNYGYTF. Variable domain in full (rest from reference TRBV7-9 and TRBJ1-2): DTGVSQNPRHKITKRGQNVTFRCDPISEHNRLYWYRQTLGQGPEFLTYFQNEAQLEKSRLLSDRFSAERPKGSFSTLEIQRTEQGDSAMYLCASSPPLETSNYGYTFGSGTRLTVV.

This clonotype appeared many times. The rearrangement uses TRBV12-3 or TRBV12-4 and TRBJ2-7; 7 bases agree with TRBD1. V lost 2 bases, J lost 2 bases, and 3 bases stayed unmatched. This CDR3 has 14 amino acids. This CDR3 reads CASSLQTGTYEQYF. CDR3 in DNA: TGTGCCAGCAGTTTACAGACAGGGACCTACGAGCAGTACTTC.

This chain connects TRBV3-1 to TRBJ2-1; TRBD1 or TRBD2 may be the D gene (5 bases each). The V gene's germline CDR1 is LGHDT and CDR2 YNNKEL (reference sequence). Trimming pared 0 bases from V and 2 bases from J, leaving 11 bases between. The CDR3 has 16 residues. The CDR3 sequence is CASSQEGQGAYNEQFF. The CDR3 coding sequence is TGTGCCAGCAGCCAAGAAGGGCAGGGAGCCTACAATGAGCAGTTCTTC.

The chain uses TRBV2 and TRBJ2-3; no definite D call. The CDR3 has 13 amino acids. CDR1 and CDR2 (germline): SNHLY, FYNNEI. The V end lost 11 bases, the J end lost 3 bases, and 15 bases lay between the germline ends. The CDR3 DNA reads TGTGCCTCCCTTATTCAGGTAACAGATACGCAGTATTTT. It translates to CASLIQVTDTQYF.

This chain links TRBV5-1 with TRBJ2-3; D uncertain. Germline CDR1 reads SGHRS; CDR2 reads YFSETQ. This CDR3 spans 13 amino acids. Deletions cut 3 bases from V and 4 bases from J, with 9 bases between. Written as DNA, the CDR3 is TGCGCCAGCAGCTCACCCCCTTCAGATACGCAGTATTTT. Its translation: CASSSPPSDTQYF.

The V gene is TRBV14, the J gene TRBJ2-7; 11 bases line up with TRBD2. With the DNA end fitting TRBJ2-5 better, the J assignment may be wrong. The germline V gene has CDR1 SGHDN and CDR2 FVKESK. The CDR3 has 16 amino acids. CDR3 DNA sequence: TGTGCCAGCAGCCACCAGACTAGCGGGAAACAAGAGACCCAGTACTTC. Amino acids: CASSHQTSGKQETQYF.

In its sample, this clonotype was seen a few times. The chain is built from TRBV4-2 and TRBJ2-7; 14 bases are a match to TRBD2. From germline, CDR1 is LGHNA and CDR2 YNFKEQ. This CDR3 is 16 amino acids long. The trim removed 4 bases at V and 7 bases at J, leaving 9 bases unmatched. The CDR3 reads CASSPTGTSGSNEQYF. The CDR3 DNA reads TGTGCCAGCAGCCCCACCGGGACTAGCGGGAGCAATGAGCAGTACTTC.

This clonotype was observed a single time. This sequence joins TRBV19 and TRBJ1-1; D unresolved. The germline V and J ends were trimmed by 3 bases and 9 bases, with 14 bases remaining between them. CDR3 size: 13 residues. Per the germline V gene, CDR1 is LNHDA and CDR2 is SQIVND (reference sequence). DNA for the CDR3: TGTGCCAGTAGTATTAATTTGGGTCCGCAAGCTTTCTTT. Its protein is CASSINLGPQAFF.

The V gene is TRBV2, the J gene TRBJ2-3; possible D gene TRBD1, 5 bases. The ends were cut back, 3 bases at V and 7 bases at J, with 14 bases in the middle. This CDR3 is 14 amino acids long. From germline, CDR1 is SNHLY and CDR2 FYNNEI. CDR3 residues: CASSDPLREHTQYF. The CDR3 nucleotides read TGTGCCAGCAGTGACCCTCTCAGGGAACATACGCAGTATTTT.

In its sample, this clonotype was seen a few times. The chain is built from TRBV10-3 and TRBJ2-3, with 13 bases lining up with TRBD2. V lost 7 bases, J lost 4 bases, and 8 bases stayed unmatched. Germline CDR1 ENHRY, CDR2 SYGVKD. The CDR3 consists of 16 residues. For the CDR3, the DNA is TGTGCCATCACCGAGGGGGGACTAGCGGGACCAGATACGCAGTATTTT. Its protein is CAITEGGLAGPDTQYF.

The chain links TRBV7-8 to TRBJ2-1, with unresolved D. The J call may not be correct, given that the DNA end is closer to TRBJ2-7. Germline CDR1 SGHVS, CDR2 FQNEAQ. The CDR3 loop spans 12 amino acids. DNA for the CDR3: TGTGCCAGCAGCTTAGTACACAATGAGCAGTACTTC. Translating gives CASSLVHNEQYF.

This clonotype has a handful of counts. At one of its ends the junction is not consistent with the germline gene, which may arise from a read error. The chain uses TRBV6-1 and TRBJ2-7; D might be TRBD2 (5 bases). In germline, CDR1 is MNHNS, CDR2 SASEGT. There are 13 residues in the CDR3. The CDR3 DNA follows: TGTGCCAGCAGTGGTGAGGGCGGTTACGCGCAGTACTTC. Its translation: CASSGEGGYAQYF.

The V call is TRBV18, the J call TRBJ2-1, with 9 bases aligning to TRBD2. Germline CDR1 is KGHSH and CDR2 is LQKENI. The CDR3 spans 16 residues. V shed 0 bases and J 6 bases; nucleotides not matched to a gene: 6. The DNA for the CDR3 is TGTGCCAGCTCACCACCAGGCGGGGGGGCCACCAATGAGCAGTTCTTC. Its translation: CASSPPGGGATNEQFF.

The V and J genes are TRBV28 and TRBJ1-6, with 9 bases that match TRBD1. With V trimmed by 1 base and J by 12 bases, 4 bases remained unmatched. CDR1 and CDR2 (germline): MDHEN, SYDVKM. The CDR3 is 14 amino acids. CDR3 sequence reads: CASSLLGTGKPLHF. CDR3 bases: TGTGCCAGCAGTTTATTAGGGACAGGGAAACCCCTCCACTTT.

This chain connects TRBV12-5 to TRBJ1-4; D may be TRBD1 (6 bases). The germline gives CDR1 LGHNT, CDR2 FRNRAP. V lost 0 bases, J lost 5 bases, and 16 bases lay in between. The CDR3 extends over 17 amino acids. In nucleotides, the CDR3 is TGTGCTAGTGGTTTGGTTTTGCCGGGACACCCAAATGAAAAACTGTTTTTT. Protein product: CASGLVLPGHPNEKLFF.

This clonotype was seen a few times. The gene calls are TRBV5-1 and TRBJ2-7; D gene ambiguous. The CDR3 is 14 residues long. The germline CDR1 and CDR2 sequences are SGHRS and YFSETQ. V was trimmed by 2 bases and J by 2 bases, leaving 11 bases between them. The CDR3 region has the DNA TGCGCCAGCAGCTTAAACAAACCGGCCTACGAGCAGTACTTC. Its translation: CASSLNKPAYEQYF.